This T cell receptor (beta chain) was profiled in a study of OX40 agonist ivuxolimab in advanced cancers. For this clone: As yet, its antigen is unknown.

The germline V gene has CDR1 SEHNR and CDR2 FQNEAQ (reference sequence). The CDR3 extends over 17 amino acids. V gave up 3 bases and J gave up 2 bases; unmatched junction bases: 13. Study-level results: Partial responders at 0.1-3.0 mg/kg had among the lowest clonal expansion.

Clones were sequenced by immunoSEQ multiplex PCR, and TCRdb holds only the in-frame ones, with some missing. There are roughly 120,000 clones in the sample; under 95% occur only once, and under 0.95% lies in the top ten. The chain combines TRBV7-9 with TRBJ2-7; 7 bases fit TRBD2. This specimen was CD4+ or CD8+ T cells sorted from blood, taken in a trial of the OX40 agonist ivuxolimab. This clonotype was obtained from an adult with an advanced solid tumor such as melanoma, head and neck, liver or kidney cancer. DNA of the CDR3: TGTGCCAGCAGCTTCGCCAATACATCTAGCGGAGCCTACGAGCAGTACTTC. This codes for CASSFANTSSGAYEQYF.